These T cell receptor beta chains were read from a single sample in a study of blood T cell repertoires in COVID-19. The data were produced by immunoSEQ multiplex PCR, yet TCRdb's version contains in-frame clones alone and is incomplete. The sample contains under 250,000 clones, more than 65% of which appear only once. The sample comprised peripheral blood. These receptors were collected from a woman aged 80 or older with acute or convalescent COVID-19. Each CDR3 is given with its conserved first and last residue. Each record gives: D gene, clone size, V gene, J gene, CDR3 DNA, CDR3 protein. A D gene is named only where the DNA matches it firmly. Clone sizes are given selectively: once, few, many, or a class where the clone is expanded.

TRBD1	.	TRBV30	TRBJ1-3	TGTGGGGGACAGGGTTCGATAAGCTCTGGAAACACCATATATTTT	CGGQGSISSGNTIYF
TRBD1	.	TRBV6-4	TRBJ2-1	TGTGCCAGCAGTGAAGGGACAGGGGGCAATGAGCAGTTCTTC	CASSEGTGGNEQFF
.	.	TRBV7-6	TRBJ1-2	TGTGCCAGCAGCCCCGACGGGGTGCGGGGCTACACCTTC	CASSPDGVRGYTF
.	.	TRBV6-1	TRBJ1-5	TGTGCCAGCAGTGAAGCGGGGGGGGCTGTTCAGCCCCAGCATTTT	CASSEAGGAVQPQHF
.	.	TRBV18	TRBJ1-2	TGTGCCAGCTCACCACCGCCTCGGGATGGCTACACCTTC	CASSPPPRDGYTF
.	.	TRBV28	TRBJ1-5	TGTGCCAGCCCGCCGACGGGGGGTTTGGAGCCCCAGCATTTT	CASPPTGGLEPQHF
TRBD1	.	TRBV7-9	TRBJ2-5	TGTGCCAGCAGCTCCCGGACAGGGTATAGACAAGAGACCCAGTACTTC	CASSSRTGYRQETQYF
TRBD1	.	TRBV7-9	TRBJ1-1	TGTGCCAGCAGCCAAGGGGCCGGGACAGTAAACACTGAAGCTTTCTTT	CASSQGAGTVNTEAFF
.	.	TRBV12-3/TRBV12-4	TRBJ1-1	TGTGCCAGCAGTCGGGGGGGTAACACTGAAGCTTTCTTT	CASSRGGNTEAFF
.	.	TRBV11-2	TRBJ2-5	TGTGCCAGCGGGCCTATCCTGGGCATCCAAGAGACCCAGTACTTC	CASGPILGIQETQYF
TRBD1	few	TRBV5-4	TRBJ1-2	TGTGCCAGCAGCTTGGTGGGACAGGGATCATATGGCTACACCTTC	CASSLVGQGSYGYTF
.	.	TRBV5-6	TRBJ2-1	TGTGCCAGCATCCCGAGGGGGAGACCTGTTGGCTCCTACAATGAGCAGTTCTTC	CASIPRGRPVGSYNEQFF
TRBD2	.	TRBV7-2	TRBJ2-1	TGTGCCAGCAGCTTATGGTCCAGCGGGGGGGAAAATGAGCAGTTCTTC	CASSLWSSGGENEQFF
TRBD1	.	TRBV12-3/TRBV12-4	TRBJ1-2	TGTGCCGTACTCGACAGGGAAGGCTACACCTTC	CAVLDREGYTF